This TCR beta chain was retrieved from a study of regulatory T cells in long-lasting Graves disease. Notes on the study in general: Whereas nearly 1,000 public clonotypes were shared by new patients, persistent patients shared more, at a few thousand. Persistent disease was characterized by preferential usage of TRBV28, TRBJ1-2 and TRBJ2-5. Lower TCR diversity characterized persistent Graves' patients relative to newly diagnosed patients.

According to the study, TCR beta libraries were built with iRepertoire HTBI primers and CDR3-region Arm-PCR. TCRdb ran MiXCR on the multiplex PCR reads and lists one entry per CDR3 protein. The data show a few hundred thousand distinct CDR3 sequences, 20% to 25% seen once. The CDR3 extends over 11 amino acids. V dropped 7 bases and J dropped 6 bases, with 12 bases sitting between them. Per germline, CDR1 SQVTM and CDR2 ANQGSEA. Described time point: persistent/refractory GD, antithyroid drugs over 5 years with positive TRAb. PBMC-derived RNA was used for the TCR library. Clinicians diagnosed Graves' disease using American Thyroid Association guidelines. With respect to this clonotype: The antigen is not known.

The rearrangement uses TRBV29-1 and TRBJ1-2; D unresolved. The sample in question was peripheral blood mononuclear cells (PBMCs), obtained when the disease was refractory, from a patient treated with antithyroid drugs. The receptor was derived from a female donor with Graves disease. The CDR3 bases are TGCAGCGACGGTCCCGCAGATGGCTACACCTTC. Residues: CSDGPADGYTF. Based on the CDR3 plus reference TRBV29-1 and TRBJ1-2, the full variable domain is SAVISQKPSRDICQRGTSLTIQCQVDSQVTMMFWYRQQPGQSLTLIATANQGSEATYESGFVIDKFPISRPNLTFSTLTVSNMSPEDSSIYLCSDGPADGYTFGSGTRLTVV.